One and the same sample provided the 15 T cell receptor beta chains below, sequenced in a study of cytomegalovirus exposure and HLA in healthy donors. PCR amplification relied on 60 Vbeta primers (plus 13 Jbeta primers). This table comes from immunoSEQ multiplex PCR, and its TCRdb copy is limited to in-frame clones, with some not included. The table shows 98,000 or so clones, with over 75% occurring only once. Material for sequencing was PBMCs. These receptors were obtained from a man aged 60 to 75 in good health and CMV-seropositive.

The CDR3 reads CASSTGTSGGEAQYF. As DNA, the CDR3 is TGTGCCAGCAGCACTGGGACTAGCGGGGGGGAGGCGCAGTATTTT. The rearrangement joins TRBV2 to TRBJ2-3, with 16 bases matching TRBD2. Germline CDR1 and CDR2: SNHLY and FYNNEI. The CDR3 has 15 amino acids. V shed 6 bases, J shed 10 bases, and the junction held 7 bases outside the gene matches. Using reference TRBV2 and TRBJ2-3 for the parts outside the CDR3, the full variable domain is EPEVTQTPSHQVTQMGQEVILRCVPISNHLYFYWYRQILGQKVEFLVSFYNNEISEKSEIFDDQFSVERPDGSNFTLKIRSTKLEDSAMYFCASSTGTSGGEAQYFGPGTRLTVL.

The rearrangement links TRBV6-1 to TRBJ1-5; 8 nucleotides align to TRBD1. After removal of 7 bases from V and 3 bases from J, the junction contained 8 bases not matched to a gene. Germline CDR1 MNHNS, CDR2 SASEGT. CDR3 length: 15 amino acids. The CDR3 loop reads CASTEDRGFNQPQHF. In DNA, the CDR3 is TGTGCCAGCACCGAAGACAGGGGTTTCAATCAGCCCCAGCATTTT.

V usage is TRBV19 and J usage is TRBJ1-1, with D possibly TRBD1 on 5 matching bases. Trimming removed 3 bases at V and 0 bases at J, with 14 bases between. The CDR3 has 16 residues. From germline, CDR1 is LNHDA and CDR2 SQIVND (reference sequence). The CDR3 protein is CASSMATRGMNTEAFF. CDR3 DNA: TGTGCCAGTAGTATGGCTACCCGGGGGATGAACACTGAAGCTTTCTTT. Full variable domain (remainder filled in from reference TRBV19 and TRBJ1-1): DGGITQSPKYLFRKEGQNVTLSCEQNLNHDAMYWYRQDPGQGLRLIYYSQIVNDFQKGDIAEGYSVSREKKESFPLTVTSAQKNPTAFYLCASSMATRGMNTEAFFGQGTRLTVV.

This clone was seen only once. The chain uses TRBV4-3 and TRBJ2-5; perhaps TRBD2 as D (5 bases). Germline CDR1 and CDR2: LGHNA and YSLEER. V was shortened by 0 bases and J by 0 bases, with 11 bases between the two germline ends. This CDR3 region has 16 residues. The CDR3 DNA follows: TGCGCCAGCAGCCAAGATGGGCCGGGAAACCAAGAGACCCAGTACTTC. Its translation is CASSQDGPGNQETQYF.

This chain joins TRBV12-5 and TRBJ2-1; 8 positions agree with TRBD2. The CDR3 covers 14 residues. Looked up from germline, CDR1 is LGHNT and CDR2 is FRNRAP. The ends lost 3 bases at V and 2 bases at J; junction bases unmatched: 0. DNA of the CDR3: TGTGCTAGTGGTTTTAGCGGGGCCTACAATGAGCAGTTCTTC. It encodes CASGFSGAYNEQFF.

This chain links TRBV5-6 with TRBJ2-6, with TRBD1 identical over 10 bases. The CDR3 is 19 amino acids. V lost 3 bases and J lost 2; bases outside the gene matches: 11. The germline gives CDR1 SGHDT, CDR2 YYEEEE. The CDR3 loop reads CASSSMTGGGSAGANVLTF. In nucleotides, the CDR3 is TGTGCCAGCAGCTCAATGACAGGGGGCGGGTCAGCTGGGGCCAACGTCCTGACTTTC.

V is TRBV5-4 and J is TRBJ2-3, with D unclear. Germline assignment: CDR1 SGHNT and CDR2 YYREEE (reference sequence). CDR3 size: 15 residues. V lost 4 bases and J 2 bases, leaving 14 bases between the germline ends. CDR3 DNA: TGTGCCAGCAGCCCGGCTGCGGAACCCACAGATACGCAGTATTTT. It yields the protein CASSPAAEPTDTQYF.

This sequence joins TRBV18 and TRBJ1-1, with 8 bases identical to TRBD1. CDR1 and CDR2 from the germline V gene are KGHSH and LQKENI. V was clipped by 2 bases and J by 6 bases; unmatched bases: 11. The CDR3 runs to 16 residues. In nucleotides, the CDR3 is TGTGCCAGCTCACCAAGAGCAGGACAGGGCGGAGCTGAAGCTTTCTTT. Protein: CASSPRAGQGGAEAFF.

The chain uses TRBV20-1 and TRBJ1-4, with unresolved D. Germline CDR1 and CDR2: DFQATT and SNEGSKA (reference sequence). V lost 3 bases and J lost 8, with 7 bases in between. This CDR3 comprises 11 residues. CDR3 sequence: CSASSTEKLFF. The CDR3 DNA follows: TGCAGTGCTAGTTCTACGGAAAAACTGTTTTTT.

The rearrangement joins TRBV29-1 to TRBJ2-1; TRBD1 might be the D (6 bases). CDR1 SQVTM and CDR2 ANQGSEA come from the germline V gene. With 7 bases removed from V and 7 bases from J, the gap between germline ends came to 14 bases. The CDR3 spans 12 residues. CDR3 residues: CSEQGLRNEQFF. DNA of the CDR3: TGCAGCGAACAGGGCCTCCGGAATGAGCAGTTCTTC.

The chain combines TRBV5-1 with TRBJ1-1; 7 nucleotides line up with TRBD1. Germline V gives CDR1 SGHRS, CDR2 YFSETQ. The CDR3 consists of 14 residues. Trimming took 4 bases from V and 0 from J; bases not matched to a gene: 3. CDR3 nucleotides: TGCGCCAGCAGCATCGACAGGGTGAACACTGAAGCTTTCTTT. Translating it yields CASSIDRVNTEAFF.

The rearrangement links TRBV2 to TRBJ2-5; no reliable D call. There are 11 residues in the CDR3. Germline V CDR1 and CDR2: SNHLY, FYNNEI. V was pared by 4 bases and J by 2 bases, with 2 bases between. Written as DNA, the CDR3 is TGTGCCAGCAGTGCTCAAGAGACCCAGTACTTC. Protein sequence: CASSAQETQYF.

In nucleotides, the CDR3 is TGCGCCAGCAGCCAAGATCGGACAGCTAACTATGGCTACACCTTC. Its protein is CASSQDRTANYGYTF. The V gene is TRBV4-3, the J gene TRBJ1-2; a weak D match, TRBD1 (6 bases). CDR1 is LGHNA, CDR2 YSLEER, per germline. The CDR3 runs to 15 residues. V was trimmed by 0 bases and J by 0 bases, leaving 8 bases between them.

The chain is built from TRBV11-2 and TRBJ2-2; TRBD1 might be the D (5 bases). This CDR3 region has 15 residues. Deletions cut 6 bases from V and 0 bases from J, with 11 bases between. Per the germline V gene, CDR1 is SGHAT and CDR2 is FQNNGV. The DNA of the CDR3 is TGTGCCAGCAGTCTAGACAGAACGAACACCGGGGAGCTGTTTTTT. Amino acid sequence: CASSLDRTNTGELFF. The entire variable domain, with the rest obtained from reference TRBV11-2 and TRBJ2-2, is as follows: EAGVAQSPRYKIIEKRQSVAFWCNPISGHATLYWYQQILGQGPKLLIQFQNNGVVDDSQLPKDRFSAERLKGVDSTLKIQPAKLEDSAVYLCASSLDRTNTGELFFGEGSRLTVL.

The genes are TRBV19 and TRBJ2-7; D might be TRBD1 (7 bases). Germline V gene data show CDR1 as LNHDA and CDR2 as SQIVND (reference sequence). V was clipped by 1 base and J by 6 bases, with 34 bases between them. This CDR3 comprises 21 residues. CDR3 in DNA: TGTGCCAGTAGTATAGTAAGTTTGGGTGGGAGGAGGGGGCGAGATCCTTCCGAGCAGTACTTC. Encoded protein: CASSIVSLGGRRGRDPSEQYF.